Below, 15 T cell receptor beta chains from the same sample are listed, as sequenced in a study of monozygotic twins with cystic fibrosis. The assay was immunoSEQ multiplex PCR, and TCRdb's table has in-frame clones only and misses some. The table has some 35,000 clones, approximately 67% seen once. Sequenced input: blood. Source of these receptors: a girl aged 5 to 17 with cystic fibrosis.

This chain uses TRBV27 with TRBJ2-7, with D tentatively TRBD2 (6 bases). V gave up 6 bases and J gave up 1 base, with 13 bases separating them. Germline loops: CDR1 MNHEY, CDR2 SMNVEV (reference sequence). The CDR3 spans 14 residues. The CDR3 reads CASSLSRGSYEQYV. CDR3 coding DNA: TGTGCCAGCAGCCTGTCCCGGGGGTCCTACGAGCAGTACGTC.

J is TRBJ1-1 and V is TRBV29-1, with no clear D. Trimming shortened V by 0 bases and J by 9 bases, and 11 bases separated the two germline ends. Germline V CDR1 and CDR2: SQVTM, ANQGSEA. The CDR3 consists of 12 residues. For the CDR3, the DNA is TGCAGCGTTGAAGATGGGGAACAGCAAGCTTTCTTT. Its translation is CSVEDGEQQAFF.

J is TRBJ1-5 and V is TRBV5-1, with 9 bases identical to TRBD1. The CDR3 loop spans 15 amino acids. With V trimmed by 3 bases and J by 4 bases, 5 bases remained unmatched. Germline V gene sequence: CDR1 SGHRS, CDR2 YFSETQ. CDR3 DNA: TGCGCCAGCAGCTCCGGGACAGGGTCAAATCAGCCCCAGCATTTT. The encoded protein is CASSSGTGSNQPQHF.

V is TRBV18 and J is TRBJ1-2; D remains unclear. The CDR3 covers 14 residues. V was pared by 6 bases and J by 5 bases, with 16 bases between. CDR1 is KGHSH and CDR2 is LQKENI in the germline V gene. For the CDR3, the DNA is TGTGCCAGCTCCCCGGACCGCGAGCGGTATGGCTACACCTTC. Its translation: CASSPDRERYGYTF.

The J gene is TRBJ2-3, the V gene TRBV14; D is uncertain. The V gene lost 4 bases and the J gene lost 3 bases, with 20 bases spanning the gap. This CDR3 has 17 residues. Germline V CDR1 and CDR2: SGHDN, FVKESK. The CDR3 here is CASSPLGPAGGTDTQYF. In DNA form, the CDR3 reads TGTGCCAGCAGCCCTCTAGGACCGGCCGGCGGTACAGATACGCAGTATTTT. Supplemented by reference TRBV14 and TRBJ2-3, the full variable domain reads EAGVTQFPSHSVIEKGQTVTLRCDPISGHDNLYWYRRVMGKEIKFLLHFVKESKQDESGMPNNRFLAERTGGTYSTLKVQPAELEDSGVYFCASSPLGPAGGTDTQYFGPGTRLTVL.

This chain joins TRBV5-1 and TRBJ1-3, with D hard to call. V shed 4 bases and J shed 4 bases, with 15 bases lying between them. The CDR3 length is 15 residues. Looked up from germline, CDR1 is SGHRS and CDR2 is YFSETQ. The CDR3 coding sequence is TGCGCCAGCAGCCCTGGGGTGCGATCAGGAAACACCATATATTTT. Its protein product is CASSPGVRSGNTIYF. Full variable domain (outside the CDR3, taken from reference TRBV5-1 and TRBJ1-3): KAGVTQTPRYLIKTRGQQVTLSCSPISGHRSVSWYQQTPGQGLQFLFEYFSETQRNKGNFPGRFSGRQFSNSRSEMNVSTLELGDSALYLCASSPGVRSGNTIYFGEGSWLTVV.

The CDR3 spells CASSSYQPLAGGPNEQYV. The CDR3 coding sequence is TGTGCCAGCAGTTCCTACCAACCCCTAGCGGGAGGGCCAAACGAGCAGTACGTC. The chain links TRBV28 to TRBJ2-7, with 12 bases lining up with TRBD2. The CDR3 length is 18 residues. V trimming: 4 bases; J trimming: 5 bases; junction bases outside the gene matches: 15. CDR1 and CDR2 from the germline V gene are MDHEN and SYDVKM.

This clone was seen more than once but under ten times. This chain joins TRBV29-1 and TRBJ1-2; 10 nucleotides match TRBD1. CDR3 size: 15 residues. The trim removed 6 bases at V and 3 bases at J, leaving 10 bases unmatched. Germline values: CDR1 SQVTM, CDR2 ANQGSEA. The CDR3 sequence: CSVRHPGQGHYGYTF. The DNA of the CDR3 is TGCAGCGTACGCCATCCGGGACAGGGGCACTATGGCTACACCTTC.

V gene TRBV5-6 combines with J gene TRBJ1-2; 10 nucleotides agree with TRBD1. Per the germline V gene, CDR1 is SGHDT and CDR2 is YYEEEE. CDR3 size: 16 residues. J lost 5 bases, V lost 4 bases, and 11 bases had no gene match. CDR3 sequence reads: CASSLGTGEGLYGYTF. CDR3 DNA sequence: TGTGCCAGCAGCCTAGGGACAGGGGAGGGTCTTTATGGCTACACCTTC.

CDR3 in amino acids: CASGSGGWEPEAFF. CDR3 bases: TGCGCCAGCGGTTCAGGGGGCTGGGAGCCTGAAGCTTTCTTT. This chain uses TRBV5-1 with TRBJ1-1, with TRBD1 identical over 8 bases. From germline, CDR1 is SGHRS and CDR2 YFSETQ. The CDR3 covers 14 residues. J was trimmed by 6 bases and V by 7 bases; bases with no gene match: 11.

This clone was seen a few times. The chain carries TRBV9 and TRBJ2-3; 9 positions agree with TRBD1. Losses at the gene ends were 3 bases for V and 3 bases for J; bases not matched to a gene: 2. CDR3 size: 14 residues. From germline, CDR1 is SGDLS and CDR2 YYNGEE. In DNA, the CDR3 is TGTGCCAGCAGCGAGGGACAGGGTACAGATACGCAGTATTTT. Translated, it gives CASSEGQGTDTQYF. Based on the CDR3 plus reference TRBV9 and TRBJ2-3, the full variable domain is DSGVTQTPKHLITATGQRVTLRCSPRSGDLSVYWYQQSLDQGLQFLIQYYNGEERAKGNILERFSAQQFPDLHSELNLSSLELGDSALYFCASSEGQGTDTQYFGPGTRLTVL.

The rearrangement uses TRBV28 and TRBJ2-3; TRBD2 aligns across 8 bases. The CDR3 has 15 amino acids. The germline CDR1 and CDR2 sequences are MDHEN and SYDVKM. J was trimmed by 2 bases and V by 3 bases; bases with no gene match: 4. CDR3 in DNA: TGTGCCAGCAGTTTGACGGGAGGGCCCACAGATACGCAGTATTTT. Translated: CASSLTGGPTDTQYF. The variable domain in full, with the rest retrieved from reference TRBV28 and TRBJ2-3, is DVKVTQSSRYLVKRTGEKVFLECVQDMDHENMFWYRQDPGLGLRLIYFSYDVKMKEKGDIPEGYSVSREKKERFSLILESASTNQTSMYLCASSLTGGPTDTQYFGPGTRLTVL.

The chain couples TRBV15 to TRBJ1-3; D gene uncertain. The CDR3 is 11 residues long. Trimming pared 5 bases from V and 10 bases from J, leaving 9 bases between. Looked up from germline, CDR1 is LNHNV and CDR2 is YYDKDF (reference sequence). The CDR3 coding sequence is TGTGCCACCAGCCCCGGCGGGACCATATATTTT. Protein sequence: CATSPGGTIYF.

V usage is TRBV11-3 and J usage is TRBJ2-2; 11 bases align to TRBD1. Germline values: CDR1 SGHNT, CDR2 YENEEA. The CDR3 length is 16 residues. With V trimmed by 5 bases and J by 0 bases, 2 bases remained unmatched. The CDR3 nucleotides are TGTGCCAGCAGCCTGGGACAGGGGGCGAACACCGGGGAGCTGTTTTTT. It encodes CASSLGQGANTGELFF.

This clone occurred a few times. The rearrangement uses TRBV6-5 and TRBJ1-3; possibly TRBD1 for D (6 bases). CDR1 and CDR2 from the germline V gene are MNHEY and SVGAGI. The CDR3 extends over 14 amino acids. V gave up 2 bases and J gave up 8 bases, with 13 bases separating them. The CDR3 loop is CASSYGGFMDTIYF. In nucleotides, the CDR3 is TGTGCCAGCAGTTACGGGGGCTTCATGGACACCATATATTTT.